The 11 T cell receptor beta chains given below trace back to one sample, sequenced in a study of identical twins. TCRdb reanalysed the 5' RACE reads using MiXCR and keeps one entry per CDR3 protein. The data show about 890,000 distinct CDR3 sequences, with 9% to 15% seen just once and roughly 1.6% held by the top ten. The data were also submitted as part of a second study, on yellow fever vaccine responses in identical twins.

Input material: PBMCs. These TCRs come from a woman younger than 35 in good health.

For the CDR3, the DNA is TGTGCCATCATGGGATCCGGCAATTCACCCCTCCACTTT. Residues: CAIMGSGNSPLHF. The V and J genes are TRBV10-3 and TRBJ1-6, with D hard to call. V was pared by 7 bases and J by 7 bases, with 11 bases between. CDR1 is ENHRY, CDR2 SYGVKD, per germline. The CDR3 is 13 amino acids.

CDR3 nucleotide sequence: TGTGCCATCAGTGCCGACAGAAAAAACATTCAGTACTTC. This encodes CAISADRKNIQYF. The chain carries TRBV10-3 and TRBJ2-4; D may be TRBD1 (5 bases). There are 13 residues in the CDR3. The V end lost 4 bases, the J end lost 4 bases, and 8 bases lay between the germline ends. Per germline, CDR1 ENHRY and CDR2 SYGVKD.

The chain recombines TRBV12-3 or TRBV12-4 with TRBJ1-5; D is possibly TRBD1 (5 bases). This CDR3 has 14 residues. Trimming took 2 bases from V and 5 from J, leaving 10 bases between them. CDR3 protein: CASSLSGGDQPQHF. CDR3 nucleotides: TGTGCCAGCAGTTTATCGGGGGGAGATCAGCCCCAGCATTTT.

This clonotype was seen only a few times. The chain has TRBV20-1 and TRBJ2-3; the D gene is possibly TRBD1 (6 bases). The V gene's germline CDR1 is DFQATT and CDR2 SNEGSKA (reference sequence). This CDR3 contains 11 residues. V lost 3 bases to trimming and J lost 10 bases, with 11 bases between them. The CDR3 loop is CSASKGDPQYF. CDR3 nucleotide sequence: TGCAGTGCTAGTAAGGGGGATCCGCAGTATTTT.

In this sample, this clonotype turned up many times. J is TRBJ1-6 and V is TRBV10-3; D is undetermined. The CDR3 length is 13 residues. Germline V CDR1 and CDR2: ENHRY, SYGVKD. Trimming removed 6 bases from V and 7 bases from J, with 10 bases in between. The CDR3 bases are TGTGCCATCAGAATCAATGAGAATTCACCCCTCCACTTT. Translation gives CAIRINENSPLHF.

The rearrangement uses TRBV28 and TRBJ2-5, with 11 nucleotides matching TRBD1. This CDR3 is built from 15 residues. Germline V CDR1 and CDR2: MDHEN, SYDVKM. V gave up 6 bases and J gave up 6 bases; unmatched junction bases: 9. The CDR3: CASSQGQGVSKTQYF. The CDR3 DNA follows: TGTGCCAGCAGCCAGGGACAGGGGGTCTCAAAGACCCAGTACTTC.

This clonotype occurred many times. The rearrangement uses TRBV10-3 and TRBJ2-3, with 7 bases fitting TRBD1. CDR3 length: 13 residues. CDR1 ENHRY and CDR2 SYGVKD come from the germline V gene. J gave up 6 bases and V 7 bases, and 7 bases lay outside the gene matches. The CDR3 DNA reads TGTGCCATCATGGGACAGAACGAGGATACGCAGTATTTT. Amino acid sequence: CAIMGQNEDTQYF.

There are many counts of this clonotype. J is TRBJ1-5 and V is TRBV12-3 or TRBV12-4, with a weak D call TRBD1 (5 bases). Trimming shortened V by 2 bases and J by 5 bases, and 16 bases separated the two germline ends. This CDR3 is built from 16 residues. DNA of the CDR3: TGTGCCAGCAGTTTATGGGACCTCTGGGTGGATCAGCCCCAGCATTTT. It yields the protein CASSLWDLWVDQPQHF.

This clonotype has more than one count but fewer than ten. This rearrangement joins TRBV12-3 or TRBV12-4 to TRBJ2-5, with D possibly TRBD1 on 6 matching bases. Trimming shortened V by 2 bases and J by 8 bases, and 12 bases separated the two germline ends. This CDR3 region has 13 residues. CDR3 protein: CASSLTSGTTQYF. The CDR3 DNA reads as TGTGCCAGCAGTTTAACGTCGGGGACAACCCAGTACTTC.

The sample holds a few counts of this clonotype. The CDR3 bases are TGTGCCAGCAGTCAATCGGGACAGGGAAGCTATGGCTACACCTTC. Translating it yields CASSQSGQGSYGYTF. V usage is TRBV6-1 and J usage is TRBJ1-2; 9 bases map to TRBD1. Germline V gives CDR1 MNHNS, CDR2 SASEGT. The V and J ends lost 5 bases and 4 bases, in that order; junction bases with no gene match: 8. The CDR3 runs to 15 residues.

This clonotype was seen at least ten times. This chain's CDR3 is CASSLFPTNTGELFF. CDR3 DNA sequence: TGTGCCAGCAGTTTGTTCCCCACAAACACCGGGGAGCTGTTTTTT. This chain uses TRBV12-3 or TRBV12-4 with TRBJ2-2; D gene ambiguous. V lost 3 bases, J lost 2 bases, and 10 bases lay in between. This CDR3 comprises 15 residues.